This TCR beta chain was retrieved from a study of blood T cell repertoires in COVID-19. On the study more broadly: Some COVID-19 samples were acute and others convalescent; all came from the United States, Italy and Spain. T cells, B-cell-depleted T cells, or PBMCs supplied cDNA or gDNA.

CDR3 length equals 16 residues. V shed 5 bases and J shed 1 base, with 17 bases lying between them. The germline V gene has CDR1 KGHSH and CDR2 LQKENI. The study recruited people aged roughly 18 to 95 years across about two dozen US areas. Donors were grouped by their self-reported clinical history. Repertoires were generated with immunoSEQ multiplex PCR, while TCRdb's copy carries only in-frame clones and drops some. The profile shows fewer than 350,000 clones, around 91% of them singletons. The rearrangement joins TRBV18 to TRBJ1-1; D is undetermined. This TCR derives from a young woman with acute COVID-19. Sequenced input: PBMCs or T cells enriched from blood (not recorded which). CDR3 loop: CASSYIGNRQNTEAFF. Here the CDR3 DNA reads TGTGCCAGCTCATATATAGGTAACAGACAGAACACTGAAGCTTTCTTT.